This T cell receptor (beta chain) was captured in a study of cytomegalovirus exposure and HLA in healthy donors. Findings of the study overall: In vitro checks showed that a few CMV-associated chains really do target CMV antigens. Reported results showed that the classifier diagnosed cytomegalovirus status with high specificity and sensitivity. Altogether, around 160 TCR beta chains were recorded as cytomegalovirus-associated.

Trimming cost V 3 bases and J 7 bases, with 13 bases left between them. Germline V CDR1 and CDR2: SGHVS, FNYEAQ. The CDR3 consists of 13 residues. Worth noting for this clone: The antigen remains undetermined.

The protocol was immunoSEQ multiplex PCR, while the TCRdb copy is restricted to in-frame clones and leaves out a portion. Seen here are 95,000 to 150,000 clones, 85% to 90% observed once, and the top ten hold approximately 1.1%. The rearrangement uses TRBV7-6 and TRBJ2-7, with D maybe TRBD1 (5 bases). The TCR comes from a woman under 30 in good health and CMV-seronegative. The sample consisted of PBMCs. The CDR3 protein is CASSFDSALEQYF. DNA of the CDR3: TGTGCCAGCAGCTTCGACAGCGCCTTGGAGCAGTACTTC.